The 18 T cell receptor beta chains presented below share a single source sample, sequenced in a study of T-cell memory formation after mild COVID-19. TCRdb reprocessed the 5' RACE reads with MiXCR, giving one entry per CDR3 protein. The sample carries approximately 210,000 distinct CDR3 sequences, over 9.5% recorded once. The sequenced sample was PBMCs or a T cell subset sorted from them (not recorded which). The source of these receptors is a man between 18 and 35 years old who had mild COVID-19 (a few samples of this study predate the infection). Cell type and time point are not known.

This clonotype was recorded many times. CDR3: CASSDPDKEEAFF. DNA of the CDR3: TGTGCCAGCAGTGACCCCGACAAGGAGGAAGCTTTCTTT. The rearrangement links TRBV6-2 or TRBV6-3 to TRBJ1-1; D is unclear. V gave up 5 bases and J gave up 8 bases, with 15 bases separating them. The CDR3 has 13 residues. The germline V gene has CDR1 MNHEY and CDR2 SVGEGT.

The rearrangement uses TRBV11-2 and TRBJ2-1; D is tentatively TRBD1 or TRBD2 (5 bases each). CDR1 SGHAT and CDR2 FQNNGV come from the germline V gene. The CDR3 loop spans 16 amino acids. V lost 1 base, J lost 8 bases, and 18 bases lay in between. This chain's CDR3 is CASSLGAGRGVDEQFF. The CDR3, as DNA: TGTGCCAGCAGCTTAGGGGCAGGAAGAGGGGTCGATGAGCAGTTCTTC.

This clonotype was seen at least ten times. The chain uses TRBV4-2 and TRBJ1-6; 7 positions match TRBD1. CDR1 is LGHNA and CDR2 is YNFKEQ in the germline V gene. V trimming: 2 bases; J trimming: 9 bases; junction bases outside the gene matches: 10. The CDR3 is 16 amino acids. Here the CDR3 DNA reads TGTGCCAGCAGCCAATTGGGACAGCTGTCTAGTTCACCCCTCCACTTT. It specifies CASSQLGQLSSSPLHF.

V is TRBV29-1 and J is TRBJ2-7, with 7 nucleotides matching TRBD2. Trimming cost V 0 bases and J 3 bases; bases outside gene matches: 2. The CDR3 has 13 residues. Germline V lookup: CDR1 SQVTM, CDR2 ANQGSEA. The CDR3 DNA reads TGCAGCGTTGAAGAACCTAGCGGCTACGAGCAGTACTTC. It codes for CSVEEPSGYEQYF.

There are a few counts of this clonotype. The chain carries TRBV7-9 and TRBJ2-6; D may be TRBD2 (6 bases). CDR1 is SEHNR, CDR2 FQNEAQ, per germline (reference sequence). The ends were cut back, 3 bases at V and 0 bases at J, with 9 bases in the middle. This CDR3 is built from 16 residues. The CDR3 is CASSLAGSSGANVLTF. The DNA of the CDR3 is TGTGCCAGCAGCTTGGCCGGGAGCTCTGGGGCCAACGTCCTGACTTTC.

The table lists this clonotype with many counts. This chain uses TRBV5-1 with TRBJ2-5; 8 positions match TRBD2. This CDR3 is 14 amino acids long. The trim removed 3 bases at V and 5 bases at J, leaving 6 bases unmatched. From germline, CDR1 is SGHRS and CDR2 YFSETQ. The CDR3 sequence is CASSSGTSTETQYF. The CDR3 DNA follows: TGCGCCAGCAGCTCAGGGACTAGTACTGAGACCCAGTACTTC.

The CDR3: CASSPQWRVDTEAFF. The CDR3 DNA sequence: TGTGCCAGCTCACCCCAGTGGAGGGTTGACACTGAAGCTTTCTTT. The chain is built from TRBV18 and TRBJ1-1; unclear D gene. The V gene's germline CDR1 is KGHSH and CDR2 LQKENI. Trimming removed 3 bases at V and 3 bases at J, with 14 bases between. The CDR3 extends over 15 amino acids.

The V gene is TRBV12-3 or TRBV12-4, the J gene TRBJ2-1, with TRBD2 matching over 8 bases. Losses at the gene ends were 7 bases for V and 0 bases for J; bases not matched to a gene: 8. CDR3 length equals 16 residues. CDR3 in DNA: TGTGCCAGCACCCAAAGCGGGGGCCTCTCCTACAATGAGCAGTTCTTC. The encoded protein is CASTQSGGLSYNEQFF.

This clonotype was counted ten times or more. The chain combines TRBV7-2 with TRBJ2-7, with D perhaps matching TRBD1 (7 bases). Trimming cost V 5 bases and J 3 bases, with 20 bases left between them. There are 16 residues in the CDR3. CDR1 is SGHTA, CDR2 FQGNSA, per germline. Here the CDR3 reads CASSIYAGQWDYEQYF. The CDR3 nucleotides are TGTGCCAGCAGCATCTATGCGGGACAGTGGGACTACGAGCAGTACTTC.

This clonotype was observed a handful of times. The chain combines TRBV12-3 or TRBV12-4 with TRBJ2-1, with TRBD2 matching 16 bases. V lost 6 bases to trimming and J lost 4 bases; unmatched junction nucleotides: 6. This CDR3 has 17 residues. Here the CDR3 DNA reads TGTGCCAGCAGCCTTCCGGGACTAGCGGGGGGGTACAATGAGCAGTTCTTC. Protein sequence: CASSLPGLAGGYNEQFF.

In its sample, this clonotype was seen a few times. V gene TRBV6-2 or TRBV6-3 combines with J gene TRBJ2-3; D may match TRBD1 or TRBD2 (6 bases each). This CDR3 spans 13 amino acids. Germline CDR1 and CDR2: MNHEY and SVGEGT. V dropped 2 bases and J dropped 10 bases, with 13 bases sitting between them. CDR3: CASSYAPGAAQYF. CDR3 coding DNA: TGTGCCAGCAGTTACGCGCCGGGGGCGGCGCAGTATTTT.

This clonotype has a handful of counts. The chain links TRBV19 to TRBJ2-2; no clear D. The germline V gene has CDR1 LNHDA and CDR2 SQIVND (reference sequence). The CDR3 extends over 14 amino acids. V was trimmed by 7 bases and J by 0 bases, leaving 9 bases between them. DNA for the CDR3: TGTGCCAGTACCCGCGTGGCGAACACCGGGGAGCTGTTTTTT. Its translation: CASTRVANTGELFF.

This clonotype has more than one count but fewer than ten. This rearrangement joins TRBV5-1 to TRBJ2-3; TRBD2 aligns across 11 bases. The germline V gene encodes CDR1 SGHRS and CDR2 YFSETQ. The CDR3 length is 16 residues. The V segment lost 1 base and the J segment 3 bases; nucleotides outside the gene matches: 4. CDR3 in DNA: TGCGCCAGCAGCTTGTGGACTAGCGGGTCAACAGATACGCAGTATTTT. It translates to CASSLWTSGSTDTQYF.

The chain combines TRBV20-1 with TRBJ2-1, with D uncertain. There are 10 residues in the CDR3. The germline V and J ends were trimmed by 6 bases and 8 bases, with 8 bases remaining between them. Per the germline V gene, CDR1 is DFQATT and CDR2 is SNEGSKA (reference sequence). CDR3 bases: TGCAGTGCCGCCAGCTATGAGCAGTTCTTC. Amino acid sequence: CSAASYEQFF.

This chain links TRBV7-2 with TRBJ2-5; 9 bases map to TRBD2. CDR1 is SGHTA and CDR2 is FQGNSA in the germline V gene. The CDR3 has 15 residues. With V trimmed by 4 bases and J by 7 bases, 10 bases remained unmatched. CDR3 DNA sequence: TGTGCCAGCAGCTGGGCTAGCGGGGAAATTGGGACCCAGTACTTC. Translating it yields CASSWASGEIGTQYF.

V gene TRBV7-3 combines with J gene TRBJ2-5, with a possible D match to TRBD1 (7 bases). The CDR3 loop spans 13 amino acids. V lost 4 bases and J 5 bases, leaving 11 bases between the germline ends. CDR1 is SGHTA, CDR2 FQGTGA, per germline. DNA for the CDR3: TGTGCCAGCAGCTGGTCAGGGGGGGAGACCCAGTACTTC. Amino acid sequence: CASSWSGGETQYF.

This clonotype was detected many times. V usage is TRBV5-1 and J usage is TRBJ1-1; the match to TRBD1 covers 10 bases. The CDR3 has 15 residues. The germline V gene has CDR1 SGHRS and CDR2 YFSETQ. The J segment lost 3 bases and the V segment lost 4 bases, leaving 6 bases of the junction unmatched. In DNA, the CDR3 is TGCGCCAGCAGCGAGACAGGGGGCGCGGACACTGAAGCTTTCTTT. Protein sequence: CASSETGGADTEAFF.

J is TRBJ1-2 and V is TRBV6-2 or TRBV6-3; maybe TRBD1 (5 bases). The CDR3 length is 13 residues. The V gene lost 5 bases and the J gene lost 1 base, with 8 bases spanning the gap. Germline values: CDR1 MNHEY, CDR2 SVGEGT. Written as DNA, the CDR3 is TGTGCCAGCAGTCGGGACCATAACTATGGCTACACCTTC. Encoded protein: CASSRDHNYGYTF.